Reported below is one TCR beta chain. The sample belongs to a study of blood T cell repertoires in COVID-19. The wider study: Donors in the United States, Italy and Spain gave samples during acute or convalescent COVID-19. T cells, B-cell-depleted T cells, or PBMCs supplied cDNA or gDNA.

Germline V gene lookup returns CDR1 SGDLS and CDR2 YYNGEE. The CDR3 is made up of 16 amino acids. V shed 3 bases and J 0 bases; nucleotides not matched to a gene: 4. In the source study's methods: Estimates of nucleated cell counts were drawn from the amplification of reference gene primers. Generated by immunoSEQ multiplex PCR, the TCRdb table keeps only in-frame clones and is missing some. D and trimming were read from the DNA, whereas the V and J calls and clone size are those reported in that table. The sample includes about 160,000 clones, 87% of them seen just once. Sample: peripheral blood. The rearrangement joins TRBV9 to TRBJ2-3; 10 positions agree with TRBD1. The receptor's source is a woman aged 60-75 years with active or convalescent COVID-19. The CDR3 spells CASSERQGASTDTQYF. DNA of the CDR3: TGTGCCAGCAGCGAGAGACAGGGGGCGAGCACAGATACGCAGTATTTT. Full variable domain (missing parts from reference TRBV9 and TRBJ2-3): DSGVTQTPKHLITATGQRVTLRCSPRSGDLSVYWYQQSLDQGLQFLIQYYNGEERAKGNILERFSAQQFPDLHSELNLSSLELGDSALYFCASSERQGASTDTQYFGPGTRLTVL.